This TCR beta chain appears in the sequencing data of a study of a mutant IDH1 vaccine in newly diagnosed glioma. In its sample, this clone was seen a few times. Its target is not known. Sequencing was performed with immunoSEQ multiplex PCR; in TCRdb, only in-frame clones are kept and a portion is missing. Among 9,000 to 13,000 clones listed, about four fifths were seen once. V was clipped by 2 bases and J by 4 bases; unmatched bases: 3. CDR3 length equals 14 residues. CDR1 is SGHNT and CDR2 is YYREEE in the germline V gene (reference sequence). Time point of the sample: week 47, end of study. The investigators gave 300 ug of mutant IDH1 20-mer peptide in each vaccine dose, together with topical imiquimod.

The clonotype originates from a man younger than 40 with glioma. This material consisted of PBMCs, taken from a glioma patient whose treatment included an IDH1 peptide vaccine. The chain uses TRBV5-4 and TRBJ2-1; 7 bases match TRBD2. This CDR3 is CASSLSGTYNEQFF. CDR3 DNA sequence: TGTGCCAGCAGCTTAAGCGGGACTTACAATGAGCAGTTCTTC.